Presented here are 13 T cell receptor beta chains from one specimen sequenced in a study of CD8 T cells in Susac syndrome. Reverse transcription of roughly 0.45 to 1 ug RNA used random hexamers. In TCRdb, the immunoSEQ multiplex PCR reads were re-called with MiXCR into one record per CDR3 protein. This sample carries 250,000 to 300,000 distinct CDR3 sequences, over 75% of them seen once, and the ten largest clones take around 0.18%. The sequencing input was CD8+ T cells from PBMCs. The receptors originated from a human donor with multiple sclerosis.

The rearrangement joins TRBV7-8 to TRBJ2-7; 9 nucleotides agree with TRBD1. The germline V gene encodes CDR1 SGHVS and CDR2 FQNEAQ. After removal of 4 bases from V and 5 bases from J, the junction contained 6 bases not matched to a gene. The CDR3 contains 14 residues. In DNA form, the CDR3 reads TGTGCCAGCAGCTCCCGGGACAGGGTCGACGAGCAGTACTTC. Translating it yields CASSSRDRVDEQYF. Using reference TRBV7-8 and TRBJ2-7 for the parts outside the CDR3, the full variable domain is GAGVSQSPRYKVAKRGQDVALRCDPISGHVSLFWYQQALGQGPEFLTYFQNEAQLDKSGLPSDRFFAERPEGSVSTLKIQRTQQEDSAVYLCASSSRDRVDEQYFGPGTRLTVT.

The DNA of the CDR3 is TGTGCCAGCAGCACCCCAGGGGGCCAAGAGACCCAGTACTTC. This codes for CASSTPGGQETQYF. The chain has TRBV5-6 and TRBJ2-5; 7 bases align to TRBD1. CDR1 and CDR2 from the germline V gene are SGHDT and YYEEEE. The V gene end was trimmed by 4 bases and the J gene end by 1 base; junction bases not matched to a gene: 4. This CDR3 is built from 14 residues.

The CDR3 DNA follows: TGTGCCAGCAGCCTCCAGGGGGGAGCGGAGGGGCCCATAGCCAAAAACATTCAGTACTTC. Its translation: CASSLQGGAEGPIAKNIQYF. The chain couples TRBV11-1 to TRBJ2-4, with a possible D match to TRBD1 (7 bases). CDR1 is SGHAT and CDR2 is FQDESV in the germline V gene (reference sequence). The CDR3 extends over 20 amino acids. The V end lost 5 bases, the J end lost 0 bases, and 26 bases lay between the germline ends.

The V call is TRBV11-1, the J call TRBJ1-2; no definite D call. The CDR3 extends over 12 amino acids. V gave up 3 bases and J gave up 5 bases, with 7 bases separating them. In germline, CDR1 is SGHAT, CDR2 FQDESV (reference sequence). The CDR3 DNA is TGTGCCAGCAGCTTCGGGGAGTATGGCTACACCTTC. Protein product: CASSFGEYGYTF.

The rearrangement joins TRBV28 to TRBJ1-5; D is unclear. Trimming cost V 2 bases and J 3 bases, with 17 bases left between them. CDR3 length: 17 amino acids. CDR1 and CDR2 from the germline V gene are MDHEN and SYDVKM. Here the CDR3 reads CASSLIGTHELNQPQHF. DNA for the CDR3: TGTGCCAGCAGTTTAATCGGCACACACGAACTCAATCAGCCCCAGCATTTT.

The chain recombines TRBV9 with TRBJ2-2; 7 nucleotides agree with TRBD1. The CDR3 has 14 residues. Per the germline V gene, CDR1 is SGDLS and CDR2 is YYNGEE. V trimming: 3 bases; J trimming: 7 bases; junction bases outside the gene matches: 6. The CDR3 spells CASSGQGYVGELFF. The CDR3 bases are TGTGCCAGCAGCGGACAGGGCTATGTCGGGGAGCTGTTTTTT.

This clonotype occurred once. The V gene is TRBV29-1, the J gene TRBJ1-2, with D possibly being TRBD1 (5 bases). Germline CDR1 reads SQVTM; CDR2 reads ANQGSEA. V was pared by 3 bases and J by 10 bases, with 21 bases between. This CDR3 region has 14 residues. This CDR3 is CSVEGWEGEAFYTF. The DNA of the CDR3 is TGCAGCGTTGAGGGCTGGGAAGGGGAAGCTTTCTACACCTTC.

This chain connects TRBV6-5 to TRBJ2-1; D is undetermined. This CDR3 has 14 amino acids. Trimming took off 4 bases at V and 10 bases at J, with 17 bases between the two ends. Germline CDR1 is MNHEY and CDR2 is SVGAGI. For the CDR3, the DNA is TGTGCCAGCAGTTGGGTTAAGGGTTCCGGCGAGCAGTTCTTC. Translated: CASSWVKGSGEQFF.

The chain links TRBV6-1 to TRBJ2-1; D unresolved. Per germline, CDR1 MNHNS and CDR2 SASEGT. The germline V and J ends were trimmed by 6 bases and 8 bases, with 23 bases remaining between them. The CDR3 is 16 amino acids. The CDR3 loop reads CASSRWSTPRVDEQFF. The CDR3 region has the DNA TGTGCCAGCAGCCGTTGGTCTACCCCTAGGGTTGATGAGCAGTTCTTC.

Only one count was recorded for this clonotype. The V and J genes are TRBV6-2 or TRBV6-3 and TRBJ2-7; D is tentatively TRBD1 or TRBD2 (5 bases each). V was cut by 2 bases and J by 3 bases, with 23 bases left in between. CDR3 length: 18 amino acids. Germline V CDR1 and CDR2: MNHEY, SVGEGT. Here the CDR3 DNA reads TGTGCCAGCAGTTACGTACAGGAGGCCCTTACAAAATACTACGAGCAGTACTTC. It codes for CASSYVQEALTKYYEQYF.

The rearrangement uses TRBV11-2 and TRBJ2-1; 7 bases are a match to TRBD1. Germline V gene sequence: CDR1 SGHAT, CDR2 FQNNGV. CDR3 length: 13 amino acids. With 4 bases clipped from V and 9 bases from J, the junction kept 6 bases outside the gene matches. The CDR3 region has the DNA TGTGCCAGCAGCTACATACAGGGGTTTGAGCAGTTCTTC. Translation: CASSYIQGFEQFF.

The V and J genes are TRBV6-6 and TRBJ2-7, with 10 bases fitting TRBD2. The germline gives CDR1 MNHNY, CDR2 SVGAGI (reference sequence). Trimming at V came to 2 bases and at J to 4 bases, leaving 8 bases not matched to a gene. This CDR3 comprises 16 residues. CDR3 in amino acids: CASSYPPLAGVYEQYF. CDR3 sequence (DNA): TGTGCCAGCAGTTACCCCCCTCTAGCGGGGGTTTACGAGCAGTACTTC.

This clonotype turned up a few times. The rearrangement uses TRBV12-3 or TRBV12-4 and TRBJ2-1, with 9 bases identical to TRBD1. With 5 bases clipped from V and 4 bases from J, the junction kept 3 bases outside the gene matches. The CDR3 consists of 14 residues. The CDR3 reads CASSPGQGYNEQFF. The DNA for the CDR3 is TGTGCCAGCAGTCCCGGACAGGGGTACAATGAGCAGTTCTTC.